These T cell receptor beta chains were read from a single sample in a study of cytomegalovirus exposure and HLA in healthy donors. The protocol was immunoSEQ multiplex PCR, while the TCRdb copy is restricted to in-frame clones and leaves out a portion. Among 100,000 to 150,000 clones, 77% were seen once, and the ten largest hold 0.94%. The sequencing sample was made of PBMCs. Receptors were obtained from a woman in her sixties in good health and CMV-seronegative. The CDR3 runs from the conserved cysteine through the conserved F or W. Each record gives: CDR3 DNA, CDR3 protein, clone size, D gene, J gene, V gene. A D gene is named only where the DNA matches it firmly. Only some rows state a clone size, as once, few, many or a class for expanded clones.

CDR3nt: TGTGCCAGCAGTTTATTCGCTCGCGTTCAAGAGACCCAGTACTTC; CDR3aa: CASSLFARVQETQYF; abundance: NA; d_gene: NA; j_gene: TRBJ2-5; v_gene: TRBV28
CDR3nt: TGTGCCTGGAGTGTACGTGGGACAGCGCGAGGTGAAAAACTGTTTTTT; CDR3aa: CAWSVRGTARGEKLFF; abundance: once; d_gene: TRBD1; j_gene: TRBJ1-4; v_gene: TRBV30
CDR3nt: TGTGCCAGCAGCGCCGAGCCGAACACTGAAGCTTTCTTT; CDR3aa: CASSAEPNTEAFF; abundance: NA; d_gene: NA; j_gene: TRBJ1-1; v_gene: TRBV9
CDR3nt: TGCGCCAGCAGCTTAGTGCGGGGAGGGGGTTCCTACGAGCAGTACTTC; CDR3aa: CASSLVRGGGSYEQYF; abundance: NA; d_gene: NA; j_gene: TRBJ2-7; v_gene: TRBV5-1
CDR3nt: TGTGCCAGCAGCCTCTATGGGGGGGCTGGCGAGCAGTACTTC; CDR3aa: CASSLYGGAGEQYF; abundance: once; d_gene: NA; j_gene: TRBJ2-7; v_gene: TRBV7-2
CDR3nt: TGCGCCAGCATCCTAGCGGGATTACACTTAGGGCCTAGCACAGATACGCAGTATTTT; CDR3aa: CASILAGLHLGPSTDTQYF; abundance: NA; d_gene: TRBD2; j_gene: TRBJ2-3; v_gene: TRBV23-1
CDR3nt: TGTGCCAGCAGCGCCCACGGCGGGGGGTCTGGAGAAAAACTGTTTTTT; CDR3aa: CASSAHGGGSGEKLFF; abundance: few; d_gene: NA; j_gene: TRBJ1-4; v_gene: TRBV9
CDR3nt: TGTGCCAGCACCATGGGGGGGACAGGGGTCTTCCCCCAGCATTTT; CDR3aa: CASTMGGTGVFPQHF; abundance: once; d_gene: TRBD1; j_gene: TRBJ1-5; v_gene: TRBV28
CDR3nt: TGTGCCAGCAGCTTCGGGGGGGATGCTAATGAAAAACTGTTTTTT; CDR3aa: CASSFGGDANEKLFF; abundance: NA; d_gene: NA; j_gene: TRBJ1-4; v_gene: TRBV7-9
CDR3nt: TGTGCCAGCAGCCGAGGAGGAAGACAGCCCCAGCATTTT; CDR3aa: CASSRGGRQPQHF; abundance: NA; d_gene: NA; j_gene: TRBJ1-5; v_gene: TRBV7-8
CDR3nt: TGTGCCAGCAGGCTAGCGGGGGTGAATGGTGAGCAGTTCTTC; CDR3aa: CASRLAGVNGEQFF; abundance: NA; d_gene: TRBD2; j_gene: TRBJ2-1; v_gene: TRBV2
CDR3nt: TGTGCCAGCAGCTTCTCAGGGGGCGCGAAGCCCCAGCATTTT; CDR3aa: CASSFSGGAKPQHF; abundance: few; d_gene: TRBD1; j_gene: TRBJ1-5; v_gene: TRBV5-6
CDR3nt: TGTGCCAGCAGTGAAGCACGGGACAGATGGGAGACCCAGTACTTC; CDR3aa: CASSEARDRWETQYF; abundance: NA; d_gene: TRBD1; j_gene: TRBJ2-5; v_gene: TRBV6-1
CDR3nt: TGTGCCAGCAGCCCTACTGGGTGGACAGGTGGGACCTACGAGCAGTACTTC; CDR3aa: CASSPTGWTGGTYEQYF; abundance: NA; d_gene: TRBD1; j_gene: TRBJ2-7; v_gene: TRBV7-9
CDR3nt: TGTGCCAGCTCACCATCCACGATAAGAGACTATGGCTACACCTTC; CDR3aa: CASSPSTIRDYGYTF; abundance: NA; d_gene: NA; j_gene: TRBJ1-2; v_gene: TRBV18
CDR3nt: TGTGCCAGCAGTCCCCCCCTCGGGACTAGCTTTTCCTACGAGCAGTACTTC; CDR3aa: CASSPPLGTSFSYEQYF; abundance: NA; d_gene: TRBD2; j_gene: TRBJ2-7; v_gene: TRBV28